These 21 T cell receptor beta chains originate from one sample sequenced in a study of OX40 agonist ivuxolimab in advanced cancers. The library relied on the immunoSEQ multiplex PCR assay. TCRdb took over this immuneACCESS table, retaining in-frame rearrangements with V and J assigned. Such tables are incomplete; in checked studies, under half of the missing clones stem from an unresolved V gene, and the remainder is unexplained. For this sample the table gives around 79,000 clones, of which about 91% were detected only once. The ten largest clonotypes hold over 2% of the sample. Sequencing used CD4+ or CD8+ T cells sorted from blood, obtained in a trial of the OX40 agonist ivuxolimab. Every receptor here comes from an adult with an advanced solid tumor such as melanoma, head and neck, liver or kidney cancer.

The chain recombines TRBV6-4 with TRBJ2-7; TRBD2 matches at 11 bases. This CDR3 is built from 17 residues. The V and J ends lost 6 bases and 2 bases, in that order; junction bases with no gene match: 12. The V gene's germline CDR1 is MRHNA and CDR2 SNTAGT. The CDR3 region is CASRPGLAGGPAYEQYF. The CDR3 region has the DNA TGTGCCAGCAGGCCCGGACTAGCGGGCGGCCCGGCCTACGAGCAGTACTTC.

The chain joins TRBV25-1 to TRBJ1-3; D is unclear. CDR3 length equals 17 residues. CDR1 is MGHDK, CDR2 SYGVNS, per germline. V gave up 6 bases and J gave up 0 bases, with 18 bases separating them. CDR3 region: CASSPPKGGVSGNTIYF. CDR3 coding DNA: TGTGCCAGCAGCCCCCCCAAGGGTGGCGTCTCTGGAAACACCATATATTTT.

This chain uses TRBV6-1 with TRBJ2-1; 7 positions agree with TRBD2. The V gene's germline CDR1 is MNHNS and CDR2 SASEGT. V lost 4 bases to trimming and J lost 2 bases; unmatched junction nucleotides: 5. The CDR3 length is 15 residues. CDR3 sequence reads: CASSGSGMAYNEQFF. The CDR3, as DNA: TGTGCCAGCAGTGGGAGCGGGATGGCCTACAATGAGCAGTTCTTC.

This clone was counted between two and nine times. The chain combines TRBV30 with TRBJ1-1, with TRBD1 as a possible D gene (5 bases). Trimming cost V 2 bases and J 1 base, with 11 bases left between them. Germline CDR1 reads GTSNPN; CDR2 reads SVGIG (reference sequence). The CDR3 runs 14 residues. CDR3 residues: CAWSRGLPNTEAFF. In DNA, the CDR3 is TGTGCCTGGAGTCGGGGACTACCGAACACTGAAGCTTTCTTT.

The rearrangement links TRBV6-1 to TRBJ2-3; D gene unclear. Germline-derived CDR1 and CDR2 are MNHNS and SASEGT. V was clipped by 4 bases and J by 5 bases, with 7 bases between them. CDR3 length: 12 amino acids. CDR3 loop: CASSVLKDTQYF. CDR3 bases: TGTGCCAGCAGTGTATTAAAAGATACGCAGTATTTT.

The genes are TRBV11-3 and TRBJ2-3; TRBD2 is a possible D gene (5 bases). The CDR3 runs to 18 residues. The V and J ends lost 0 bases and 2 bases respectively, with 18 bases between them. Germline V gene data show CDR1 as SGHNT and CDR2 as YENEEA. CDR3 nucleotides: TGTGCCAGCAGCTTAGATAAAGGGCTAGCCGGACCCACAGATACGCAGTATTTT. It is translated as CASSLDKGLAGPTDTQYF. Full variable domain (outside the CDR3, taken from reference TRBV11-3 and TRBJ2-3): EAGVVQSPRYKIIEKKQPVAFWCNPISGHNTLYWYLQNLGQGPELLIRYENEEAVDDSQLPKDRFSAERLKGVDSTLKIQPAELGDSAVYLCASSLDKGLAGPTDTQYFGPGTRLTVL.

In its sample, this clone was seen once. This chain connects TRBV10-2 to TRBJ2-3; 7 bases map to TRBD1. The CDR3 contains 14 residues. Germline CDR1 is WSHSY and CDR2 is SAAADI. V trimming: 7 bases; J trimming: 6 bases; junction bases outside the gene matches: 10. This CDR3 is CASTQPRGIDTQYF. CDR3 bases: TGCGCCAGCACCCAGCCCAGGGGGATTGATACGCAGTATTTT.

V gene TRBV2 combines with J gene TRBJ2-5, with 9 bases fitting TRBD1. Trimming at V came to 5 bases and at J to 1 base, leaving 5 bases not matched to a gene. Per germline, CDR1 SNHLY and CDR2 FYNNEI. The CDR3 has 15 amino acids. CDR3 region: CASSPPGQGQETQYF. The CDR3 nucleotides are TGTGCCAGCAGTCCCCCGGGACAGGGCCAAGAGACCCAGTACTTC.

The CDR3 reads CASSVQGGTDTQYF. In DNA, the CDR3 is TGTGCCAGCTCCGTACAGGGGGGCACAGATACGCAGTATTTT. The rearrangement joins TRBV18 to TRBJ2-3; 8 bases fit TRBD1. In germline, CDR1 is KGHSH, CDR2 LQKENI. This CDR3 has 14 residues. After removal of 6 bases from V and 1 base from J, the junction contained 3 bases not matched to a gene.

This clone was seen a single time. The chain combines TRBV9 with TRBJ2-1, with TRBD2 matching over 12 bases. The V and J ends lost 3 bases and 6 bases, in that order; junction bases with no gene match: 7. This CDR3 has 16 amino acids. CDR1 and CDR2 from the germline V gene are SGDLS and YYNGEE. The CDR3 is CASSGRTSGKGNEQFF. CDR3 DNA sequence: TGTGCCAGCAGCGGCCGGACTAGCGGGAAGGGCAATGAGCAGTTCTTC.

The chain is built from TRBV5-5 and TRBJ1-5; no reliable D call. CDR1 is SGHKS and CDR2 is YYEKEE in the germline V gene (reference sequence). Deletions cut 0 bases from V and 8 bases from J, with 12 bases between. The CDR3 loop spans 14 amino acids. In nucleotides, the CDR3 is TGTGCCAGCAGCTTGGGGTCAGAGGGAAAGCCCCAGCATTTT. Amino acids: CASSLGSEGKPQHF.

The chain combines TRBV7-8 with TRBJ2-5, with TRBD1 as a possible D gene (6 bases). The CDR3 has 17 residues. Germline V gives CDR1 SGHVS, CDR2 FQNEAQ. V was pared by 3 bases and J by 5 bases, with 22 bases between. The CDR3 loop reads CASSFGGLGAIVETQYF. DNA for the CDR3: TGTGCCAGCAGCTTTGGGGGTCTGGGGGCGATAGTGGAGACCCAGTACTTC. The full variable domain, with the rest looked up from reference TRBV7-8 and TRBJ2-5, is GAGVSQSPRYKVAKRGQDVALRCDPISGHVSLFWYQQALGQGPEFLTYFQNEAQLDKSGLPSDRFFAERPEGSVSTLKIQRTQQEDSAVYLCASSFGGLGAIVETQYFGPGTRLLVL.

The V call is TRBV27, the J call TRBJ2-7, with D possibly matching TRBD1 (7 bases). V dropped 7 bases and J dropped 1 base, with 14 bases sitting between them. Germline values: CDR1 MNHEY, CDR2 SMNVEV (reference sequence). The CDR3 is 14 residues long. CDR3 in DNA: TGTGCCAGCACCCCGCGGGGACAGTCCTACGAGCAGTACTTC. It specifies CASTPRGQSYEQYF.

The CDR3 sequence: CASSLAGTTYEQYF. CDR3 in DNA: TGTGCCAGCAGCTTAGCTGGGACAACCTACGAGCAGTACTTC. V and J are TRBV5-5 and TRBJ2-7, with D tentatively TRBD1 (6 bases). Germline-derived CDR1 and CDR2 are SGHKS and YYEKEE (reference sequence). V gave up 2 bases and J gave up 2 bases, with 11 bases separating them. The CDR3 sequence is 14 residues long.

The chain has TRBV7-3 and TRBJ1-1; maybe TRBD1 (5 bases). The CDR3 has 13 amino acids. V gave up 3 bases and J gave up 1 base, with 6 bases separating them. Per the germline V gene, CDR1 is SGHTA and CDR2 is FQGTGA. The CDR3: CASSFGANTEAFF. CDR3 sequence (DNA): TGTGCCAGCAGCTTTGGGGCGAACACTGAAGCTTTCTTT.

This chain connects TRBV5-1 to TRBJ2-7, with D tentatively TRBD1 (6 bases). The CDR3 is 13 residues long. Trimming removed 3 bases from V and 3 bases from J, with 10 bases in between. From germline, CDR1 is SGHRS and CDR2 YFSETQ. CDR3 sequence reads: CASSWEQGYEQYF. In DNA form, the CDR3 reads TGCGCCAGCAGCTGGGAACAGGGCTACGAGCAGTACTTC.

The chain is built from TRBV10-3 and TRBJ1-4, with D unclear. CDR3 size: 13 residues. V lost 0 bases and J 7 bases, leaving 6 bases between the germline ends. The germline gives CDR1 ENHRY, CDR2 SYGVKD. For the CDR3, the DNA is TGTGCCATCAGTGAGTCACCCTCTGAAAAACTGTTTTTT. Translating it yields CAISESPSEKLFF.

The chain uses TRBV7-2 and TRBJ2-5; 8 bases match TRBD1. The germline gives CDR1 SGHTA, CDR2 FQGNSA. J gave up 7 bases and V 7 bases, and 8 bases lay outside the gene matches. This CDR3 has 13 residues. In nucleotides, the CDR3 is TGTGCCAGCACCACAGGACAGGGTCGGACCCAGTACTTC. Translating it yields CASTTGQGRTQYF.

This CDR3 reads CASSLVQGLGASSYEQYF. For the CDR3, the DNA is TGTGCCAGCAGCTTAGTGCAGGGGTTAGGGGCCAGCTCCTACGAGCAGTACTTC. V is TRBV7-2 and J is TRBJ2-7; TRBD1 might be the D (6 bases). Germline V gene sequence: CDR1 SGHTA, CDR2 FQGNSA. CDR3 length: 18 residues. Trimming pared 1 base from V and 0 bases from J, leaving 19 bases between.

J is TRBJ1-4 and V is TRBV9; 10 positions agree with TRBD1. The V and J ends lost 0 bases and 8 bases, in that order; junction bases with no gene match: 4. Germline-derived CDR1 and CDR2 are SGDLS and YYNGEE. The CDR3 extends over 15 amino acids. CDR3 bases: TGTGCCAGCAGCGTAGGGGACAGGGGATGGGAAAAACTGTTTTTT. This encodes CASSVGDRGWEKLFF. Together with reference TRBV9 and TRBJ1-4, the CDR3 gives the full variable domain: DSGVTQTPKHLITATGQRVTLRCSPRSGDLSVYWYQQSLDQGLQFLIQYYNGEERAKGNILERFSAQQFPDLHSELNLSSLELGDSALYFCASSVGDRGWEKLFFGSGTQLSVL.

This chain connects TRBV11-3 to TRBJ2-5, with 9 bases that match TRBD1. The CDR3 covers 16 residues. Trimming cost V 3 bases and J 5 bases; bases outside gene matches: 10. The germline gives CDR1 SGHNT, CDR2 YENEEA. The CDR3 sequence: CASSFRDRVWGETQYF. Written as DNA, the CDR3 is TGTGCCAGCAGCTTCCGGGACAGGGTCTGGGGGGAGACCCAGTACTTC.